The 3 T cell receptor beta chains below come from one sample, sequenced in a study of CD8 T cells in ankylosing spondylitis. Whole-study findings and limits: Ankylosing spondylitis blood seemed to carry a telltale TCR beta motif made of about 8 highly homologous variants.

Antigens for these TCRs are unknown. TCRdb fed the 5' RACE reads into MiXCR, producing one record per CDR3 protein. The repertoire includes 450,000 or so distinct CDR3 sequences, roughly 26% of them detected once, and over 0.8% sits in the top ten. The sequencing sample was made of blood, either unsorted or a sorted T cell fraction (not recorded which). The source is a male donor with ankylosing spondylitis.

This clonotype was seen more than once but under ten times. The chain recombines TRBV5-1 with TRBJ1-1, with D unresolved. Germline loops: CDR1 SGHRS, CDR2 YFSETQ. V dropped 0 bases and J dropped 5 bases, with 5 bases sitting between them. This CDR3 has 12 residues. This CDR3 is CASSLGVTEAFF. The CDR3 DNA is TGCGCCAGCAGCTTGGGGGTGACTGAAGCTTTCTTT. Drawing the rest from reference TRBV5-1 and TRBJ1-1, the complete variable domain is KAGVTQTPRYLIKTRGQQVTLSCSPISGHRSVSWYQQTPGQGLQFLFEYFSETQRNKGNFPGRFSGRQFSNSRSEMNVSTLELGDSALYLCASSLGVTEAFFGQGTRLTVV.

This chain links TRBV5-1 with TRBJ2-2, with a tentative D call TRBD1 (5 bases). The CDR3 loop spans 15 amino acids. Germline V gene data show CDR1 as SGHRS and CDR2 as YFSETQ. Trimming took off 0 bases at V and 7 bases at J, with 13 bases between the two ends. In DNA, the CDR3 is TGCGCCAGCAGCTTGGAGGCAGGGAACGGCGGGGAGCTGTTTTTT. Amino acid sequence: CASSLEAGNGGELFF.

The chain links TRBV2 to TRBJ2-2, with D tentatively TRBD1 (6 bases). The germline gives CDR1 SNHLY, CDR2 FYNNEI. The CDR3 runs 14 residues. V lost 4 bases, J lost 5 bases, and 11 bases lay in between. The CDR3: CASSGDTGTGELFF. Here the CDR3 DNA reads TGTGCCAGCAGTGGGGACACCGGGACCGGGGAGCTGTTTTTT.